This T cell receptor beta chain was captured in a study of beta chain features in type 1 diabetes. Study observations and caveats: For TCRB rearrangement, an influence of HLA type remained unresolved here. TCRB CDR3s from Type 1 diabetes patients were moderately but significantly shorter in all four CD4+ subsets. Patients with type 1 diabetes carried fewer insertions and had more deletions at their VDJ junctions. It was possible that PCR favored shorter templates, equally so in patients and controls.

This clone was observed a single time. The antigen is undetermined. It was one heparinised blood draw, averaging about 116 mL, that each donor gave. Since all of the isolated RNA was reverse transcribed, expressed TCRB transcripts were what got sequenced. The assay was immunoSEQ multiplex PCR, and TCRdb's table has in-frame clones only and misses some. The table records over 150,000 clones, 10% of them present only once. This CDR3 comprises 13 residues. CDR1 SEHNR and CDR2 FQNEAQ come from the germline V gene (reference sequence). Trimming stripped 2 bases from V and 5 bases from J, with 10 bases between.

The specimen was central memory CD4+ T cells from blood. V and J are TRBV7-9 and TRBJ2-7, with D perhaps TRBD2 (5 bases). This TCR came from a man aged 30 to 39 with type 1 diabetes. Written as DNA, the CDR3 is TGTGCCAGCAGCTTATCGCACGGGGACGAGCAGTACTTC. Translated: CASSLSHGDEQYF.